The clone carrying this TCR beta chain was found a few times. Its antigen remains unidentified. The PCR had 60 Vbeta and 13 Jbeta primers. Here immunoSEQ multiplex PCR was the method, and the copy in TCRdb shows in-frame clones only, minus some. The sample holds about 120,000 clones, 8.5% to 9% seen once. The entry originates in a study of cytomegalovirus exposure and HLA in healthy donors. Findings and caveats of the study: It was likely that a cluster of highly shared sequence variants was a sequencing artifact. It was reportedly the case that the classifier diagnosed cytomegalovirus status with high specificity and sensitivity.

Germline V gene data show CDR1 as SEHNR and CDR2 as FQNEAQ (reference sequence). The ends were cut back, 1 base at V and 9 bases at J, with 7 bases in the middle. The CDR3 totals 12 residues. Sample: PBMCs. The rearrangement links TRBV7-9 to TRBJ2-1; D is undetermined. The TCR comes from a woman aged 40 to 50 in good health and CMV-seropositive. CDR3 in amino acids: CASSLVWSEQFF. For the CDR3, the DNA is TGTGCCAGCAGCTTAGTGTGGAGTGAGCAGTTCTTC.